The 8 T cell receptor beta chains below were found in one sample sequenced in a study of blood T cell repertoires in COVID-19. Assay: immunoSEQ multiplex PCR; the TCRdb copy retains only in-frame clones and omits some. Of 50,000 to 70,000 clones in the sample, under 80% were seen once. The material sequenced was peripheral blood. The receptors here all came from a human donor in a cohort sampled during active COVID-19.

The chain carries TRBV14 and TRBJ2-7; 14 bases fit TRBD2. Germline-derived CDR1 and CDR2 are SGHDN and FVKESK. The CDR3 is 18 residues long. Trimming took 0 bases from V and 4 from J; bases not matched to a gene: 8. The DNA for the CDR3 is TGTGCCAGCAGCCAAGATGGGGTGACTAGCGGGAGGGGATACGAGCAGTACTTC. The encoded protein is CASSQDGVTSGRGYEQYF.

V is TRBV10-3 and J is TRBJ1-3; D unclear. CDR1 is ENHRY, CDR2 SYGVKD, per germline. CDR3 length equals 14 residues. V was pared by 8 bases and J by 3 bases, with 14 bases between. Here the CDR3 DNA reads TGTGCCATCTGGGAGCAGGCATATGGAAACACCATATATTTT. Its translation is CAIWEQAYGNTIYF.

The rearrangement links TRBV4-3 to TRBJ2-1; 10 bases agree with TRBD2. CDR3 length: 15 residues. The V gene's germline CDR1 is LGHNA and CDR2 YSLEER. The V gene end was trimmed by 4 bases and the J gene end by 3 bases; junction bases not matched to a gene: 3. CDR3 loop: CASSPGLASYNEQFF. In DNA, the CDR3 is TGCGCCAGCAGCCCGGGACTAGCGAGCTACAATGAGCAGTTCTTC.

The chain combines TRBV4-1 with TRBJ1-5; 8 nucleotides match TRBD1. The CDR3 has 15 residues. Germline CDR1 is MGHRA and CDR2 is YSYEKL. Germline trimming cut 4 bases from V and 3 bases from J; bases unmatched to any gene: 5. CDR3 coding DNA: TGCGCCAGCAGCCCGGGACAGGCTGACAATCAGCCCCAGCATTTT. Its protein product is CASSPGQADNQPQHF.

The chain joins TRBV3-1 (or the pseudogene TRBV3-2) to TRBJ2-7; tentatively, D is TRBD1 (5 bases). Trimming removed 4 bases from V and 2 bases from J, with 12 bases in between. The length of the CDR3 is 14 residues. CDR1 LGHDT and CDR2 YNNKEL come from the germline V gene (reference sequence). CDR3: CASSPGHTAYEQYF. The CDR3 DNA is TGTGCCAGCAGCCCAGGACACACCGCCTACGAGCAGTACTTC.

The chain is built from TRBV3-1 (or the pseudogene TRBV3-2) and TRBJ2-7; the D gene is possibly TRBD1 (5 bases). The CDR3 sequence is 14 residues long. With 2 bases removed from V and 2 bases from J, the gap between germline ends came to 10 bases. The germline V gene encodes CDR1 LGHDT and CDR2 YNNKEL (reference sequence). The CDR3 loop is CASSQFRAPYEQYF. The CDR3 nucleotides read TGTGCCAGCAGCCAATTCAGGGCTCCCTACGAGCAGTACTTC.

The CDR3 loop reads CASSRPRVGFTSDTQYF. CDR3 DNA: TGTGCCAGCAGCCGACCCAGGGTTGGGTTTACTTCGGATACGCAGTATTTT. The chain is built from TRBV7-9 and TRBJ2-3; a weak D match, TRBD1 (5 bases). Germline V lookup: CDR1 SEHNR, CDR2 FQNEAQ (reference sequence). The CDR3 sequence is 17 residues long. Trimming pared 5 bases from V and 6 bases from J, leaving 24 bases between.

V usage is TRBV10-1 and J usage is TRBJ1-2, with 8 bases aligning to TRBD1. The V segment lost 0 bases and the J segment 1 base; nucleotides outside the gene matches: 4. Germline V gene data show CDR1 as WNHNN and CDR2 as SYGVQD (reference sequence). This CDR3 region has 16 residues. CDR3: CASSESGDRHNYGYTF. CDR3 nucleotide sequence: TGCGCCAGCAGTGAGTCGGGGGACAGGCATAACTATGGCTACACCTTC.